Listed below are T cell receptor beta chains from one sample, sequenced in a study of radiotherapy plus CTLA-4 blockade in lung cancer. The protocol was immunoSEQ multiplex PCR, while the TCRdb copy is restricted to in-frame clones and leaves out a portion. The sample carries 45,000 to 60,000 clones, approximately 80% recorded once. The sample in question was peripheral blood, obtained from a patient treated with radiotherapy plus ipilimumab. These receptors were collected from a human donor with non-small cell lung cancer whose response to radiotherapy plus ipilimumab could not be evaluated. CDR3s include the opening cysteine and the closing phenylalanine or tryptophan. The order of the fields is CDR3 protein, CDR3 DNA, J gene, V gene, clone size, D gene. A D gene is named only where the DNA matches it firmly. Clone size is not always given. Where it is, it says once, few, many or a class for expanded clones.

CASSPRETGELFF | TGTGCCAGCTCACCGCGGGAGACCGGGGAGCTGTTTTTT | TRBJ2-2 | TRBV18 | NA | TRBD2
CASSFWGEETQYF | TGTGCCAGCAGCTTTTGGGGGGAAGAGACCCAGTACTTC | TRBJ2-5 | TRBV7-2 | NA | NA
CAISEPGGSSYNEQFF | TGTGCCATCAGTGAGCCCGGGGGTAGCTCCTACAATGAGCAGTTCTTC | TRBJ2-1 | TRBV10-3 | once | NA
CASKTGLTEAFF | TGTGCCAGCAAGACAGGGCTTACTGAAGCTTTCTTT | TRBJ1-1 | TRBV6-5 | NA | TRBD1
CASSRVVQPQHF | TGTGCCAGCTCGAGGGTGGTTCAGCCCCAGCATTTT | TRBJ1-5 | TRBV6-1 | NA | NA
CASSSHTGGSYEQYF | TGTGCCAGCAGCTCCCACACAGGGGGCTCCTACGAGCAGTACTTC | TRBJ2-7 | TRBV7-9 | NA | TRBD1
CASSLQPGGGDTEAFF | TGCGCCAGCAGCTTACAACCAGGGGGCGGGGACACTGAAGCTTTCTTT | TRBJ1-1 | TRBV5-1 | NA | TRBD1
CASSLASRGKETQYF | TGTGCCAGCAGCTTGGCCTCGAGAGGGAAGGAAACCCAGTACTTC | TRBJ2-5 | TRBV5-5 | NA | NA
CATSRGGTGAETGGYTF | TGTGCCACCAGCAGAGGAGGAACAGGGGCTGAAACGGGGGGCTACACCTTC | TRBJ1-2 | TRBV15 | NA | TRBD1
CASSHRTSGRLNEQFF | TGTGCCAGCAGCCACAGGACTAGCGGGAGGTTGAATGAGCAGTTCTTC | TRBJ2-1 | TRBV11-2 | NA | TRBD2
CASSGAPGLLSTDTQYF | TGTGCCAGCAGCGGAGCTCCCGGACTCTTATCCACAGATACGCAGTATTTT | TRBJ2-3 | TRBV9 | NA | NA
CASSPRPGGGYEQYF | TGTGCCAGCAGCCCCCGACCGGGCGGGGGCTACGAGCAGTACTTC | TRBJ2-7 | TRBV9 | NA | TRBD2
CASSLGREGSYEQYF | TGTGCCAGCAGTCTAGGTCGGGAGGGCTCCTACGAGCAGTACTTC | TRBJ2-7 | TRBV6-5 | few | TRBD2
CASSKQQGTYEQYF | TGTGCCAGCAGTAAGCAACAGGGAACCTACGAGCAGTACTTC | TRBJ2-7 | TRBV6-1 | NA | NA
CASSVGQGALSDTQYF | TGTGCCAGCAGCGTAGGACAGGGGGCGCTTTCAGATACGCAGTATTTT | TRBJ2-3 | TRBV7-3 | NA | TRBD1
CASSREDQPQHF | TGTGCCAGCAGTCGAGAGGATCAGCCCCAGCATTTT | TRBJ1-5 | TRBV28 | NA | NA
CASSPRGRAGNTIYF | TGTGCCAGCTCACCACGCGGGAGAGCGGGAAACACCATATATTTT | TRBJ1-3 | TRBV18 | NA | NA
CASSGGLAVQETQYF | TGTGCCAGCAGCGGAGGACTAGCGGTTCAAGAGACCCAGTACTTC | TRBJ2-5 | TRBV9 | NA | TRBD2
CASSKEGLNQPQHF | TGTGCCAGCAGCAAAGAAGGACTAAATCAGCCCCAGCATTTT | TRBJ1-5 | TRBV2 | NA | NA
CASSLAQRERHEQFF | TGTGCCAGCAGTTTAGCCCAGCGGGAGCGGCATGAGCAGTTCTTC | TRBJ2-1 | TRBV28 | NA | TRBD2
CASQPHQGSYEQYF | TGTGCCAGCCAACCACACCAGGGATCCTACGAGCAGTACTTC | TRBJ2-7 | TRBV7-6 | once | NA
CASSYTTELSYGYTF | TGCGCCAGCAGCTACACCACGGAGCTATCCTATGGCTACACCTTC | TRBJ1-2 | TRBV5-1 | NA | NA
CSASLDTQYF | TGCAGCGCCTCCCTAGATACGCAGTATTTT | TRBJ2-3 | TRBV29-1 | once | NA
CASSLGQGVGYTF | TGTGCCAGCAGTTTAGGACAGGGGGTTGGCTACACCTTC | TRBJ1-2 | TRBV28 | NA | TRBD1
CASSEGAGAGGVGEAFF | TGCGCCAGCAGTGAGGGCGCAGGGGCCGGTGGGGTCGGTGAAGCTTTCTTT | TRBJ1-1 | TRBV10-1 | few | NA
CASSQQGYQETQYF | TGTGCCAGCAGCCAACAGGGGTACCAAGAGACCCAGTACTTC | TRBJ2-5 | TRBV7-2 | NA | TRBD1
CASSPLSDLEGLFF | TGTGCCAGCTCACCTCTATCCGACCTGGAGGGGCTGTTTTTT | TRBJ1-4 | TRBV18 | NA | NA
CASSFRGAITEAFF | TGTGCCAGCAGTTTCCGGGGGGCAATCACTGAAGCTTTCTTT | TRBJ1-1 | TRBV28 | NA | NA
CASSFAGRYEQYF | TGTGCCAGCAGTTTTGCGGGGCGGTACGAGCAGTACTTC | TRBJ2-7 | TRBV6-6 | once | NA
CASSLPGTGPSDSPLHF | TGCGCCAGCAGCCTCCCCGGGACAGGTCCGAGTGATTCACCCCTCCACTTT | TRBJ1-6 | TRBV5-1 | NA | TRBD1
CASSVAGTGLKAQYF | TGTGCCAGCAGCGTAGCGGGGACAGGGTTGAAGGCCCAGTACTTC | TRBJ2-5 | TRBV9 | NA | TRBD1
CASSPYQTTGTGGYSNQPQHF | TGTGCCAGCTCACCCTATCAAACGACTGGGACAGGGGGTTATAGCAATCAGCCCCAGCATTTT | TRBJ1-5 | TRBV18 | NA | TRBD1
CASTLQGLSTDTQYF | TGTGCCAGCACCCTGCAGGGATTAAGCACAGATACGCAGTATTTT | TRBJ2-3 | TRBV28 | NA | NA